The next 25 T cell receptor beta chains were all read from a single sample in a study of OX40 agonist ivuxolimab in advanced cancers. Profiling relied on immunoSEQ multiplex PCR, and the TCRdb table lists in-frame clones only, not all of them. The sample lists around 72,000 clones; roughly four fifths were seen once. Here the sequenced sample was CD4+ or CD8+ T cells sorted from blood, taken in a trial of the OX40 agonist ivuxolimab. These receptor sequences come from an adult with an advanced solid tumor such as melanoma, head and neck, liver or kidney cancer.

The V gene is TRBV18, the J gene TRBJ1-1; 8 bases map to TRBD1. The CDR3 sequence is 14 residues long. J lost 5 bases, V lost 5 bases, and 7 bases had no gene match. CDR1 KGHSH and CDR2 LQKENI come from the germline V gene. CDR3 protein: CASSTGQGRTEAFF. Written as DNA, the CDR3 is TGTGCCAGCTCAACCGGACAGGGACGGACTGAAGCTTTCTTT.

The rearrangement joins TRBV10-3 to TRBJ2-1, with D tentatively TRBD1 or TRBD2 (7 bases each). Trimming shortened V by 3 bases and J by 4 bases, and 16 bases separated the two germline ends. The length of the CDR3 is 16 residues. CDR1 is ENHRY and CDR2 is SYGVKD in the germline V gene. CDR3 in amino acids: CAISDQGGGPYNEQFF. The CDR3 bases are TGTGCCATCAGTGACCAGGGGGGGGGCCCGTACAATGAGCAGTTCTTC.

The V call is TRBV7-9, the J call TRBJ2-5; TRBD2 agrees at 7 bases. From germline, CDR1 is SEHNR and CDR2 FQNEAQ (reference sequence). V was pared by 2 bases and J by 5 bases, with 8 bases of the junction left unmatched. This CDR3 is built from 15 residues. CDR3 nucleotide sequence: TGTGCCAGCAGCTTATGGTCGCGGGGAGGGGAGACCCAGTACTTC. This codes for CASSLWSRGGETQYF. Variable domain in full (rest from reference TRBV7-9 and TRBJ2-5): DTGVSQNPRHKITKRGQNVTFRCDPISEHNRLYWYRQTLGQGPEFLTYFQNEAQLEKSRLLSDRFSAERPKGSFSTLEIQRTEQGDSAMYLCASSLWSRGGETQYFGPGTRLLVL.

This rearrangement joins TRBV7-2 to TRBJ1-1; 12 bases are shared with TRBD1. The length of the CDR3 is 18 residues. Germline CDR1 reads SGHTA; CDR2 reads FQGNSA. With V trimmed by 4 bases and J by 6 bases, 15 bases remained unmatched. The chain's CDR3 is CASSSLGGTGGYRPEAFF. The CDR3 DNA is TGTGCCAGCAGCTCATTAGGGGGGACAGGGGGCTACCGCCCTGAAGCTTTCTTT.

As regards this clone: This specimen includes other DNA sequences encoding the same CDR3. The rearrangement uses TRBV30 and TRBJ1-1; 7 bases fit TRBD1. J was trimmed by 4 bases and V by 3 bases; bases with no gene match: 5. The CDR3 is 13 residues long. Germline V lookup: CDR1 GTSNPN, CDR2 SVGIG (reference sequence). The CDR3 bases are TGTGCCTGGAGGGGGGACAGATTCACTGAAGCTTTCTTT. Its translation: CAWRGDRFTEAFF.

V gene TRBV5-1 combines with J gene TRBJ2-1, with 7 nucleotides matching TRBD2. Germline CDR1 reads SGHRS; CDR2 reads YFSETQ. The CDR3 totals 14 residues. V lost 4 bases, J lost 7 bases, and 8 bases stayed unmatched. CDR3 sequence: CASSLGLEVNEQFF. For the CDR3, the DNA is TGCGCCAGCAGCCTCGGACTAGAGGTAAATGAGCAGTTCTTC.

The chain employs TRBV5-1 and TRBJ1-2; tentative D call: TRBD1 (5 bases). The CDR3 has 11 amino acids. Looked up from germline, CDR1 is SGHRS and CDR2 is YFSETQ. Deletions cut 4 bases from V and 7 bases from J, with 8 bases between. The CDR3 protein is CASSGARGYTF. CDR3 nucleotides: TGCGCCAGCAGCGGGGCCCGTGGCTACACCTTC. Combining the CDR3 with reference TRBV5-1 and TRBJ1-2 gives the whole variable domain KAGVTQTPRYLIKTRGQQVTLSCSPISGHRSVSWYQQTPGQGLQFLFEYFSETQRNKGNFPGRFSGRQFSNSRSEMNVSTLELGDSALYLCASSGARGYTFGSGTRLTVV.

The V gene is TRBV19, the J gene TRBJ1-3; D is unresolved. The V gene lost 10 bases and the J gene lost 1 base, with 14 bases spanning the gap. Germline V lookup: CDR1 LNHDA, CDR2 SQIVND (reference sequence). This CDR3 has 14 amino acids. The CDR3 DNA follows: TGTGCCACTCTAGACGGCGGATCTGGAAACACCATATATTTT. It yields the protein CATLDGGSGNTIYF.

The J gene is TRBJ1-4, the V gene TRBV4-1; 9 bases align to TRBD1. CDR3 size: 16 residues. J lost 7 bases, V lost 6 bases, and 12 bases had no gene match. CDR1 and CDR2 (germline): MGHRA, YSYEKL. For the CDR3, the DNA is TGCGCCAGCAGACGTTCCCCGGGACAGGGTAGTGAAAAACTGTTTTTT. Translated, it gives CASRRSPGQGSEKLFF.

CDR3 nucleotides: TGTGCCAGTAGTATAGATCCAGGGGGGATAAGAAGCACTGAAGCTTTCTTT. It specifies CASSIDPGGIRSTEAFF. The chain is built from TRBV19 and TRBJ1-1, with TRBD1 matching over 7 bases. Trimming cost V 0 bases and J 4 bases; bases outside gene matches: 11. Germline loops: CDR1 LNHDA, CDR2 SQIVND (reference sequence). The CDR3 length is 17 residues.

The J gene is TRBJ2-1, the V gene TRBV30, with TRBD1 matching over 10 bases. CDR3 size: 14 residues. Trimming at V came to 5 bases and at J to 7 bases, leaving 8 bases not matched to a gene. Germline values: CDR1 GTSNPN, CDR2 SVGIG (reference sequence). The CDR3 region is CAWEPGTGVNEQFF. As DNA, the CDR3 is TGTGCCTGGGAGCCCGGGACAGGGGTGAATGAGCAGTTCTTC.

This chain joins TRBV9 and TRBJ2-2; 13 bases fit TRBD2. The CDR3 loop spans 17 amino acids. In germline, CDR1 is SGDLS, CDR2 YYNGEE. V gave up 0 bases and J gave up 7 bases; unmatched junction bases: 6. The CDR3 here is CASSVAGTSGIVGELFF. The DNA of the CDR3 is TGTGCCAGCAGCGTAGCTGGGACTAGCGGGATAGTCGGGGAGCTGTTTTTT.

The V call is TRBV11-2, the J call TRBJ2-3; D is undetermined. The germline V and J ends were trimmed by 5 bases and 3 bases, with 12 bases remaining between them. The germline gives CDR1 SGHAT, CDR2 FQNNGV. This CDR3 has 14 residues. The chain's CDR3 is CASSPGLATDTQYF. The CDR3 DNA is TGTGCCAGCAGCCCAGGTTTGGCAACAGATACGCAGTATTTT.

The rearrangement uses TRBV28 and TRBJ2-5, with 8 bases fitting TRBD2. Per germline, CDR1 MDHEN and CDR2 SYDVKM. Unmatched junction bases numbered 11, after V lost 6 bases and J lost 5 bases. The CDR3 runs 15 residues. The CDR3 DNA sequence: TGTGCCAGCAGGGTAGCGGGGTCCGCGGGTGAGACCCAGTACTTC. It translates to CASRVAGSAGETQYF.

The CDR3, as DNA: TGTGCCAGCGCCCGGGACAGGGTCAACACCGGGGAGCTGTTTTTT. It yields the protein CASARDRVNTGELFF. This chain links TRBV6-1 with TRBJ2-2, with 9 positions matching TRBD1. The CDR3 totals 15 residues. Germline V gives CDR1 MNHNS, CDR2 SASEGT. The ends lost 8 bases at V and 2 bases at J; junction bases unmatched: 6.

V gene TRBV2 combines with J gene TRBJ1-2; 9 nucleotides align to TRBD1. CDR3 length equals 15 residues. Germline trimming cut 5 bases from V and 6 bases from J; bases unmatched to any gene: 10. In germline, CDR1 is SNHLY, CDR2 FYNNEI. As DNA, the CDR3 is TGTGCCAGCAGTAACTTAGGGACAGGGAGGAATGGCTACACCTTC. It encodes CASSNLGTGRNGYTF.

This chain connects TRBV5-1 to TRBJ2-4; possible D gene TRBD1, 6 bases. Trimming took off 4 bases at V and 3 bases at J, with 11 bases between the two ends. This CDR3 has 14 residues. Per the germline V gene, CDR1 is SGHRS and CDR2 is YFSETQ. CDR3 sequence reads: CASSPQGGKNIQYF. In nucleotides, the CDR3 is TGCGCCAGCAGCCCACAGGGCGGCAAAAACATTCAGTACTTC.

The gene calls are TRBV11-2 and TRBJ1-1; TRBD1 aligns across 10 bases. This CDR3 has 15 residues. Germline V lookup: CDR1 SGHAT, CDR2 FQNNGV. The V segment lost 5 bases and the J segment 4 bases; nucleotides outside the gene matches: 7. DNA for the CDR3: TGTGCCAGCAGCCCCGACAGGGGGCGAGCCACTGAAGCTTTCTTT. This codes for CASSPDRGRATEAFF.

The gene calls are TRBV7-3 and TRBJ2-7; D might be TRBD2 (5 bases). This CDR3 spans 15 amino acids. V lost 2 bases and J 0 bases, leaving 11 bases between the germline ends. Germline V CDR1 and CDR2: SGHTA, FQGTGA. The CDR3 loop reads CASSLQPGGSYEQYF. The CDR3, as DNA: TGTGCCAGCAGCTTACAGCCAGGAGGCTCCTACGAGCAGTACTTC.

The V gene is TRBV28, the J gene TRBJ2-3; 9 positions match TRBD2. Germline V gives CDR1 MDHEN, CDR2 SYDVKM. V gave up 6 bases and J gave up 1 base; unmatched junction bases: 8. This CDR3 has 16 residues. The CDR3 nucleotides read TGTGCCAGCAGGCCCGGGACTAGCTTCGGCACAGATACGCAGTATTTT. The encoded protein is CASRPGTSFGTDTQYF.

This chain links TRBV2 with TRBJ2-4, with 7 bases fitting TRBD2. V was pared by 10 bases and J by 0 bases, with 6 bases of the junction left unmatched. This CDR3 is built from 14 residues. CDR1 is SNHLY, CDR2 FYNNEI, per germline. DNA for the CDR3: TGTGCCACACGGGAGGCCTTAGCCAAAAACATTCAGTACTTC. Its protein is CATREALAKNIQYF.

Only a few counts were recorded for this clone. V is TRBV11-3 and J is TRBJ1-5; no firm D call. V dropped 3 bases and J dropped 10 bases, with 7 bases sitting between them. Germline V gene data show CDR1 as SGHNT and CDR2 as YENEEA. The CDR3 runs 11 residues. CDR3 region: CASSFYLPQHF. In DNA, the CDR3 is TGTGCCAGCAGCTTCTACCTACCCCAGCATTTT.

J is TRBJ1-6 and V is TRBV6-1; D unresolved. This CDR3 contains 15 residues. V was clipped by 0 bases and J by 10 bases, with 13 bases between them. Germline CDR1 and CDR2: MNHNS and SASEGT. The CDR3 reads CASSEAKGYLSPLHF. The CDR3 DNA reads as TGTGCCAGCAGTGAAGCGAAAGGGTATCTATCACCCCTCCACTTT.

The V call is TRBV5-1, the J call TRBJ2-3, with D hard to call. V was shortened by 2 bases and J by 5 bases, with 21 bases between the two germline ends. The CDR3 length is 17 residues. Looked up from germline, CDR1 is SGHRS and CDR2 is YFSETQ. CDR3 region: CASSFQTRAYPRDTQYF. CDR3 nucleotides: TGCGCCAGCAGCTTCCAAACCCGGGCTTACCCGAGAGATACGCAGTATTTT.

This chain joins TRBV6-6 and TRBJ1-6; possibly TRBD1 for D (5 bases). This CDR3 is built from 14 residues. Germline loops: CDR1 MNHNY, CDR2 SVGAGI (reference sequence). Trimming shortened V by 7 bases and J by 10 bases, and 17 bases separated the two germline ends. The CDR3 here is CASTGEVWGSPLHF. The CDR3 nucleotides are TGTGCCAGCACCGGGGAGGTTTGGGGCTCACCCCTCCACTTT.